This T cell receptor (beta chain) was sequenced during a study of identical twins. Trimming cost V 6 bases and J 2 bases; bases outside gene matches: 16. This CDR3 is 18 amino acids long. Germline CDR1 and CDR2: SGHTA and FQGTGA. This clonotype has a count of ten or more. From the 5' RACE reads, TCRdb called clonotypes with MiXCR, one entry per CDR3 protein. The sample lists about 100,000 distinct CDR3 sequences; 5.9% were seen once. The genes are TRBV7-3 and TRBJ2-3; 8 bases map to TRBD2. The sequence came from a woman between 45 and 60 years old in good health. The sequencing input was memory T cells sorted from blood. CDR3 nucleotide sequence: TGTGCCAGCAGAATTGAGGGGAAGATAGCGGGAAACACAGATACGCAGTATTTT. Encoded protein: CASRIEGKIAGNTDTQYF.